The 24 T cell receptor beta chains below were found in one sample sequenced in a study of blood T cells in healthy people across ages (dated by TCRdb to about 2015). The library was obtained by 5' RACE. Sequencing instrument: Illumina HiSeq 2500. A second PCR of about 6 to 12 cycles was run with a J-beta primer mix and a sample-barcoded 5' primer. Through fastp at Q25 and MiXCR, TCRdb rebuilt clones from the public reads, retaining in-frame beta chains. Every entry covers one CDR3 protein and lists the most common genes and DNA from its rows. The sample contains around 620,000 distinct CDR3 sequences, 25% to 30% of them found a single time. The ten largest clones add up to less than 20% of the sample. Sequencing input: blood. All receptors derive from a woman aged 70-85 years in good health.

The V call is TRBV7-2, the J call TRBJ1-3, with 8 nucleotides matching TRBD1. J was trimmed by 4 bases and V by 2 bases; bases with no gene match: 4. CDR1 SGHTA and CDR2 FQGNSA come from the germline V gene. This CDR3 contains 15 residues. In DNA form, the CDR3 reads TGTGCCAGCAGCTTAACCGGACAGGGAGGAAACACCATATATTTT. It codes for CASSLTGQGGNTIYF.

This clonotype turned up a few times. This rearrangement joins TRBV20-1 to TRBJ2-1; D unresolved. Germline lookup yields CDR1 DFQATT and CDR2 SNEGSKA (reference sequence). V was cut by 0 bases and J by 2 bases, with 11 bases left in between. The CDR3 runs 15 residues. The chain's CDR3 is CSARDSQTAYNEQFF. The CDR3 region has the DNA TGCAGTGCTAGAGATAGCCAAACAGCCTACAATGAGCAGTTCTTC.

This clonotype has more than one count but fewer than ten. The chain couples TRBV7-6 to TRBJ2-1, with 9 positions matching TRBD2. CDR3 length: 15 amino acids. CDR1 and CDR2 from the germline V gene are SGHVS and FNYEAQ. V lost 5 bases and J lost 7; bases outside the gene matches: 9. CDR3 loop: CASSTRAGGINEQFF. In DNA, the CDR3 is TGTGCCAGCAGCACGAGGGCGGGGGGGATTAATGAGCAGTTCTTC.

The rearrangement joins TRBV6-2 or TRBV6-3 to TRBJ1-1, with TRBD1 matching over 7 bases. V shed 2 bases, J shed 8 bases, and the junction held 5 bases outside the gene matches. Germline lookup yields CDR1 MNHEY and CDR2 SVGEGT. The CDR3 covers 13 residues. The CDR3 loop reads CASSYRGLAEAFF. CDR3 DNA sequence: TGTGCCAGCAGTTACAGGGGGCTCGCGGAAGCTTTCTTT.

The V gene is TRBV5-1, the J gene TRBJ2-1; D is tentatively TRBD1 or TRBD2 (5 bases each). The length of the CDR3 is 15 residues. Trimming removed 0 bases from V and 10 bases from J, with 17 bases in between. Germline V gene lookup returns CDR1 SGHRS and CDR2 YFSETQ. The chain's CDR3 is CASSLDGTPLEEQFF. The CDR3 DNA is TGCGCCAGCAGCTTGGACGGGACCCCGCTCGAGGAGCAGTTCTTC. The entire variable domain, with the rest obtained from reference TRBV5-1 and TRBJ2-1, is as follows: KAGVTQTPRYLIKTRGQQVTLSCSPISGHRSVSWYQQTPGQGLQFLFEYFSETQRNKGNFPGRFSGRQFSNSRSEMNVSTLELGDSALYLCASSLDGTPLEEQFFGPGTRLTVL.

This clonotype was seen only a few times. The chain employs TRBV12-3 or TRBV12-4 and TRBJ1-5; TRBD1 might be the D (5 bases). This CDR3 contains 14 residues. V lost 4 bases and J 4 bases, leaving 11 bases between the germline ends. The CDR3 reads CASSSRGGNQPQHF. The DNA of the CDR3 is TGTGCCAGCAGTTCCCGGGGGGGGAATCAGCCCCAGCATTTT.

In its sample, this clonotype was seen a few times. The chain links TRBV9 to TRBJ2-5, with D uncertain. Trimming cost V 3 bases and J 5 bases, with 11 bases left between them. This CDR3 contains 13 residues. Germline-derived CDR1 and CDR2 are SGDLS and YYNGEE. CDR3 sequence: CASSGIWGETQYF. The CDR3 region has the DNA TGTGCCAGCAGCGGAATCTGGGGTGAGACCCAGTACTTC.

This chain links TRBV30 with TRBJ2-6, with D uncertain. The V end was cut by 3 bases, the J end by 1 base, with 7 bases between. The CDR3 sequence is 14 residues long. Germline V gene lookup returns CDR1 GTSNPN and CDR2 SVGIG (reference sequence). The CDR3 reads CAWRQSSGANVLTF. CDR3 DNA sequence: TGTGCCTGGAGACAATCTTCTGGGGCCAACGTCCTGACTTTC.

The CDR3 loop is CAISESWADQFF. The CDR3 nucleotides are TGTGCCATCAGTGAGTCTTGGGCGGATCAGTTCTTC. The chain carries TRBV10-3 and TRBJ2-1, with D uncertain. Trimming left V 0 bases short and J 13 bases short, with 10 bases between. The CDR3 runs to 12 residues. CDR1 is ENHRY, CDR2 SYGVKD, per germline.

This chain uses TRBV12-3 or TRBV12-4 with TRBJ1-2, with D hard to call. The CDR3 has 13 residues. The V and J ends lost 3 bases and 4 bases respectively, with 9 bases between them. The CDR3 nucleotides are TGTGCCAGCAGTTTCTCCAAGATCTATGGCTACACCTTC. Its protein product is CASSFSKIYGYTF.

The chain recombines TRBV6-2 or TRBV6-3 with TRBJ2-3; D is perhaps TRBD1 (5 bases). The CDR3 consists of 12 residues. CDR1 is MNHEY and CDR2 is SVGEGT in the germline V gene. V gave up 6 bases and J gave up 6 bases, with 10 bases separating them. CDR3 in amino acids: CASRRQRDTQYF. In DNA form, the CDR3 reads TGTGCCAGCAGGAGACAGAGGGATACGCAGTATTTT.

To note about this clonotype: The CDR3 ends on some other residue instead of the conserved phenylalanine or tryptophan, so this is likely a read error. The DNA is left out, because the CDR3 cannot be placed on it with certainty; the CDR3 is given as TCRdb lists it. J is TRBJ2-5 and V is TRBV21-1; TRBD1, the D gene given by the table, was not confirmed from the DNA. TRBV21-1 is classified as a pseudogene. The CDR3 is 9 residues long, ends included. The CDR3 protein is CASRPPDAL.

As for this clonotype: A single base separates this from a much larger clone, so it may be a read error. Here the CDR3 reads CASTEGARADTEYF. The CDR3 DNA sequence: TGTGCCAGCACCGAGGGAGCGAGGGCCGATACGGAGTATTTT. The chain carries TRBV12-3 or TRBV12-4 and TRBJ2-3, with D possibly being TRBD2 (5 bases). This CDR3 is built from 14 residues.

This sequence joins TRBV20-1 and TRBJ1-1; TRBD1 might be the D (6 bases). The CDR3 length is 15 residues. Germline values: CDR1 DFQATT, CDR2 SNEGSKA (reference sequence). Trimming left V 3 bases short and J 2 bases short, with 16 bases between. CDR3 residues: CSARSRGGTNTEAFF. DNA of the CDR3: TGCAGTGCTAGGTCAAGGGGGGGAACTAACACTGAAGCTTTCTTT.

The genes are TRBV29-1 and TRBJ2-6; tentatively, D is TRBD1 (5 bases). From germline, CDR1 is SQVTM and CDR2 ANQGSEA. Between the trimmed V and J ends, which lost 3 bases and 1 base, there was a span of 7 bases. CDR3 size: 14 residues. CDR3 DNA sequence: TGCAGCGTTGACGACAGATCTGGGGCCAACGTCCTGACTTTC. Amino acids: CSVDDRSGANVLTF.

The chain uses TRBV4-2 and TRBJ1-2; D might be TRBD1 (5 bases). The CDR3 spans 16 residues. Trimming removed 5 bases from V and 1 base from J, with 17 bases in between. Germline V gene sequence: CDR1 LGHNA, CDR2 YNFKEQ. DNA for the CDR3: TGTGCCAGCAGCTACACCCCAGGGCTAGATAACTATGGCTACACCTTC. Encoded protein: CASSYTPGLDNYGYTF.

This chain joins TRBV29-1 and TRBJ2-7, with TRBD1 matching 7 bases. The CDR3 loop spans 14 amino acids. V shed 0 bases, J shed 2 bases, and the junction held 4 bases outside the gene matches. CDR1 and CDR2 from the germline V gene are SQVTM and ANQGSEA. The DNA for the CDR3 is TGCAGCGTTGAAGACAAGGGGGCTCCCTACGAGCAGTACTTC. Amino acid sequence: CSVEDKGAPYEQYF.

The V and J genes are TRBV20-1 and TRBJ2-5; D is unclear. The germline V gene has CDR1 DFQATT and CDR2 SNEGSKA (reference sequence). V was shortened by 7 bases and J by 0 bases, with 6 bases between the two germline ends. The CDR3 sequence is 11 residues long. The CDR3 DNA reads as TGCAGTGGGGCGGACCAAGAGACCCAGTACTTC. It specifies CSGADQETQYF.

The chain combines TRBV7-9 with TRBJ2-3; weak D call: TRBD1 (5 bases). CDR3 length: 12 residues. V gave up 6 bases and J gave up 6 bases, with 10 bases separating them. CDR1 SEHNR and CDR2 FQNEAQ come from the germline V gene (reference sequence). The CDR3 sequence is CASSSRDDTQYF. CDR3 sequence (DNA): TGTGCCAGCAGTTCCAGGGATGATACGCAGTATTTT.

The chain's CDR3 is CASNGGGYSPLHF. CDR3 DNA sequence: TGTGCCAGCAACGGGGGGGGTTATTCACCCCTCCACTTT. The chain carries TRBV12-3 or TRBV12-4 and TRBJ1-6, with D tentatively TRBD1 (5 bases). This CDR3 has 13 amino acids. V lost 7 bases and J lost 8, with 12 bases in between.

This clonotype was recorded at least ten times. The J gene is TRBJ1-4, the V gene TRBV12-3 or TRBV12-4; D possibly corresponds to TRBD1 (6 bases). This CDR3 spans 17 amino acids. Between the trimmed V and J ends, which lost 5 bases and 2 bases, there was a span of 18 bases. Here the CDR3 DNA reads TGTGCCAGCAGTACACATCAGGGGTCCAGGACTAATGAAAAACTGTTTTTT. Amino acids: CASSTHQGSRTNEKLFF.

This clonotype occurred a few times. The chain carries TRBV3-1 and TRBJ2-7, with D uncertain. The germline V gene encodes CDR1 LGHDT and CDR2 YNNKEL (reference sequence). The V end was cut by 1 base, the J end by 3 bases, with 4 bases between. This CDR3 has 12 amino acids. The CDR3 DNA reads as TGTGCCAGCAGCCAAGCAGACTACGAGCAGTACTTC. It codes for CASSQADYEQYF.

This clonotype was found a few times. The genes are TRBV4-3 and TRBJ2-1; possible D gene TRBD1, 6 bases. Germline CDR1 is LGHNA and CDR2 is YSLEER. The CDR3 contains 18 residues. Deletions cut 0 bases from V and 4 bases from J, with 19 bases between. The CDR3 spells CASSQDRERTVFYNEQFF. The CDR3 nucleotides are TGCGCCAGCAGCCAAGATCGAGAAAGGACAGTCTTTTACAATGAGCAGTTCTTC.

The chain carries TRBV7-3 and TRBJ2-5; no clear D gene. The CDR3 sequence is 14 residues long. Germline V gene lookup returns CDR1 SGHTA and CDR2 FQGTGA. The ends were cut back, 2 bases at V and 5 bases at J, with 12 bases in the middle. The CDR3 is CASSLYILSETQYF. The CDR3, as DNA: TGTGCCAGCAGCTTATATATTCTCTCGGAGACCCAGTACTTC.